This T cell receptor beta chain appears in the sequencing data of a study of blood T cell repertoires in COVID-19. About the study: Sites in the United States, Italy and Spain provided acute and convalescent COVID-19 samples.

Germline lookup yields CDR1 SGHVS and CDR2 FNYEAQ. V dropped 4 bases and J dropped 2 bases, with 11 bases sitting between them. The CDR3 sequence is 14 residues long. Seattle cases were enrolled at active infection and followed longitudinally. Sequencing used immunoSEQ multiplex PCR; TCRdb keeps in-frame clones, though not all of them. Here the sample spans 160,000 or so clones, about four fifths being singletons. Sequencing was done on a sample of peripheral blood. This TCR came from a woman between 55 and 75 years old with COVID-19, enrolled during active disease. The chain is built from TRBV7-6 and TRBJ1-1; D perhaps matches TRBD1 (5 bases). CDR3: CASSSQVLNTEAFF. The CDR3 nucleotides are TGTGCCAGCAGCTCACAGGTCCTAAACACTGAAGCTTTCTTT.